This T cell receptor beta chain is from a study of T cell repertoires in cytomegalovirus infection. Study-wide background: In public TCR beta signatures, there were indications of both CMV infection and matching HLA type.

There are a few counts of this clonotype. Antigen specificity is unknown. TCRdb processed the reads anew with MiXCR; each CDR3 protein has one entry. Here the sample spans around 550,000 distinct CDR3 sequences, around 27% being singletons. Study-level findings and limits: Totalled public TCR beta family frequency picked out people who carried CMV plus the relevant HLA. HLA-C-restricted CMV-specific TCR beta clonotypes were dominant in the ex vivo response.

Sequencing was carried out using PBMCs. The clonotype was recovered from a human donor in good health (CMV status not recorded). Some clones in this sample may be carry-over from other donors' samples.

For the CDR3, the DNA is TGTGCCAGCAGTTTAGATCCAGGGGGCTACGAGCAGTACTTC. It is translated as CASSLDPGGYEQYF. J is TRBJ2-7 and V is TRBV12-3 or TRBV12-4; 7 nucleotides align to TRBD1. The CDR3 totals 14 residues. The V and J ends lost 1 base and 3 bases, in that order; junction bases with no gene match: 3.